Detailed here is one TCR beta chain. This sample was taken from a study of T cells after somatic rescue of genetic block. Using immunoSEQ multiplex PCR, the repertoire was profiled, and TCRdb retains in-frame clones only, with some absent. The sample records tens of thousands of clones, just under 95% being singletons. Trimming removed 3 bases at V and 3 bases at J, with 15 bases between. CDR1 MGHRA and CDR2 YSYEKL come from the germline V gene. CDR3 length: 15 residues. The chain has TRBV4-1 and TRBJ2-7; weak D call: TRBD1 (8 bases). This clonotype originated in a man between 40 and 49 years old. Sequencing was carried out using peripheral blood mononuclear cells (PBMCs). CDR3 residues: CASSHQTGEGYEQYF. CDR3 coding DNA: TGCGCCAGCAGCCACCAGACAGGGGAGGGCTACGAGCAGTACTTC.